This paragraph reports one TCR beta chain. The antigen is undetermined. Other DNA sequences in the sample encode the same CDR3. V dropped 4 bases and J dropped 4 bases, with 8 bases sitting between them. This CDR3 is 12 amino acids long. CDR1 and CDR2 from the germline V gene are SEHNR and FQNEAQ (reference sequence). These data are taken from a study of cytomegalovirus exposure and HLA in healthy donors. Overall study results and limits: In the analysis, some V segments, TRBV6-2 and TRBV6-3 included, were excluded as indistinguishable.

The PCR contained 60 Vbeta and 13 Jbeta primers. Data came from immunoSEQ multiplex PCR; TCRdb stores just in-frame clones and leaves some out. This sample has approximately 170,000 clones; roughly 80% occur once, and the top ten carry about 2.4%. This TCR derives from a male donor in good health and CMV-seronegative. Sequenced material: PBMCs. The chain couples TRBV7-9 to TRBJ2-7, with D perhaps TRBD1 (6 bases). The CDR3 DNA follows: TGTGCCAGCAGCTCGCAGGGGTACGAGCAGTACTTC. It codes for CASSSQGYEQYF.